Listed below are T cell receptor beta chains from one sample, sequenced in a study of siplizumab effects on memory and regulatory T cells. Assay: immunoSEQ multiplex PCR; the TCRdb copy retains only in-frame clones and omits some. Among tens of thousands of clones listed, around three quarters were seen once. The specimen sequenced was memory CD4+ T cells sorted from blood. The receptors come from a human donor in good health. The CDR3 runs from the conserved cysteine through the conserved F or W. D genes are given only for firm matches. Clone size is not always given. Where it is, it says once, few, many or a class for expanded clones.

j_gene: TRBJ1-5
abundance: .
d_gene: .
v_gene: TRBV19
CDR3nt: TGTGCCAGTACCCCTGGGGGGAGCGGCCGCAATCAGCCCCAGCATTTT
CDR3aa: CASTPGGSGRNQPQHF

j_gene: TRBJ2-2
abundance: few
d_gene: TRBD1
v_gene: TRBV4-1
CDR3nt: TGCGCCAGCAGCCGTGGGACGGGACAGGATTACGGGGAGCTGTTTTTT
CDR3aa: CASSRGTGQDYGELFF

j_gene: TRBJ2-6
abundance: .
d_gene: .
v_gene: TRBV19
CDR3nt: TGTGCCAGTAGTATCGGTGGGGCCAACGTCCTGACTTTC
CDR3aa: CASSIGGANVLTF

j_gene: TRBJ1-3
abundance: few
d_gene: .
v_gene: TRBV10-3
CDR3nt: TGTGCCATCAGTGATGGGACCCACTCTGGAAACACCATATATTTT
CDR3aa: CAISDGTHSGNTIYF

j_gene: TRBJ2-7
abundance: .
d_gene: TRBD2
v_gene: TRBV14
CDR3nt: TGTGCCAGCAGCCAGGGTGGACTAGCGGGGAACTCCTACGAGCAGTACTTC
CDR3aa: CASSQGGLAGNSYEQYF

j_gene: TRBJ1-5
abundance: .
d_gene: .
v_gene: TRBV19
CDR3nt: TGTGCCAGTAGTATCCCAGGGGAAGGAAATCAGCCCCAGCATTTT
CDR3aa: CASSIPGEGNQPQHF

j_gene: TRBJ2-7
abundance: .
d_gene: .
v_gene: TRBV19
CDR3nt: TGTGCCAGTAGTATCAGCCCTGACTACGAGCAGTACTTC
CDR3aa: CASSISPDYEQYF

j_gene: TRBJ2-2
abundance: .
d_gene: TRBD2
v_gene: TRBV27
CDR3nt: TGTGCCAGCATGAGGGCGGGGGGGAACACCGGGGAGCTGTTTTTT
CDR3aa: CASMRAGGNTGELFF

j_gene: TRBJ1-3
abundance: .
d_gene: .
v_gene: TRBV10-3
CDR3nt: TGTGCCATCAGAACGGCCTTCTCTGGAAACACCATATATTTT
CDR3aa: CAIRTAFSGNTIYF

j_gene: TRBJ1-2
abundance: few
d_gene: TRBD1
v_gene: TRBV2
CDR3nt: TGTGCCAGCAGTGAAGGCAGGGGGTATGGCTACACCTTC
CDR3aa: CASSEGRGYGYTF

j_gene: TRBJ1-1
abundance: few
d_gene: .
v_gene: TRBV10-3
CDR3nt: TGTGGAACGGTCCACAGATTGAACACTGAAGCTTTCTTT
CDR3aa: CGTVHRLNTEAFF

j_gene: TRBJ1-4
abundance: .
d_gene: .
v_gene: TRBV30
CDR3nt: TGTGCCTGGAGTAGAATGGCAGGGGCACACGAAAAACTGTTTTTT
CDR3aa: CAWSRMAGAHEKLFF

j_gene: TRBJ1-1
abundance: .
d_gene: .
v_gene: TRBV4-1
CDR3nt: TGCGCCAGCAGCCAGCCGAGGGCGGGGAACACTGAAGCTTTCTTT
CDR3aa: CASSQPRAGNTEAFF

j_gene: TRBJ2-5
abundance: .
d_gene: .
v_gene: TRBV27
CDR3nt: TGTGCCAGCTCGCGGGAATACAGGGAGGCGCGGGAGACCCAGTACTTC
CDR3aa: CASSREYREARETQYF

j_gene: TRBJ2-6
abundance: once
d_gene: .
v_gene: TRBV4-3
CDR3nt: TGCGCCAGCAGCCAAGACCGCAGTTTGGTGGGGGTGGGCCCTGGGGCCAACGTCCTGACTTTC
CDR3aa: CASSQDRSLVGVGPGANVLTF

j_gene: TRBJ1-1
abundance: .
d_gene: .
v_gene: TRBV5-6
CDR3nt: TGTGCCAGCAGCTTGGCCAACACTGAAGCTTTCTTT
CDR3aa: CASSLANTEAFF

j_gene: TRBJ2-2
abundance: few
d_gene: TRBD2
v_gene: TRBV5-6
CDR3nt: TGTGCCAGCAGCCGGGGGGATCGGAGTAGCGGGATCGGGGAGCTGTTTTTT
CDR3aa: CASSRGDRSSGIGELFF

j_gene: TRBJ2-7
abundance: once
d_gene: TRBD1
v_gene: TRBV6-1
CDR3nt: TGTGCCAGCAGTGTGAAAGGGGGCCTCTCCTACGAGCAGTACTTC
CDR3aa: CASSVKGGLSYEQYF

j_gene: TRBJ2-1
abundance: .
d_gene: .
v_gene: TRBV25-1
CDR3nt: TGTGCCAGCAGTGGAGTTCGCGGCAATGAGCAGTTCTTC
CDR3aa: CASSGVRGNEQFF

j_gene: TRBJ2-1
abundance: .
d_gene: .
v_gene: TRBV19
CDR3nt: TGTGCCAGTAGTTACGACAGTAACCCTCACAATGAGCAGTTCTTC
CDR3aa: CASSYDSNPHNEQFF

j_gene: TRBJ1-2
abundance: .
d_gene: .
v_gene: TRBV19
CDR3nt: TGTGCCAGTAGTACCCACGTGGGAGCTAACTATGGCTACACCTTC
CDR3aa: CASSTHVGANYGYTF

j_gene: TRBJ2-2
abundance: .
d_gene: .
v_gene: TRBV5-4
CDR3nt: TGTGCCAGCAGCCGAAACACCGGGGAGCTGTTTTTT
CDR3aa: CASSRNTGELFF

j_gene: TRBJ1-6
abundance: .
d_gene: .
v_gene: TRBV28
CDR3nt: TGTGCCAGCAGTTTAGGGGGAGGGCTACGGGCCCTCCACTTT
CDR3aa: CASSLGGGLRALHF

j_gene: TRBJ1-6
abundance: .
d_gene: .
v_gene: TRBV7-2
CDR3nt: TGTGCCAGCAGCTTAGTCAGGGAAGATTCACCCCTCCACTTT
CDR3aa: CASSLVREDSPLHF

j_gene: TRBJ1-5
abundance: once
d_gene: .
v_gene: TRBV7-9
CDR3nt: TGTGCCAGCAGCTTGGGGGCCGGCAATCAGCCCCAGCATTTT
CDR3aa: CASSLGAGNQPQHF

j_gene: TRBJ2-7
abundance: .
d_gene: TRBD2
v_gene: TRBV18
CDR3nt: TGTGCCAGCTCACCACGGGGGACTAGCGGCTACGAGCAGTACTTC
CDR3aa: CASSPRGTSGYEQYF

j_gene: TRBJ2-1
abundance: .
d_gene: .
v_gene: TRBV14
CDR3nt: TGTGCCAGCAGCCAAGATTGGGGGGGCGACGAGCAGTTCTTC
CDR3aa: CASSQDWGGDEQFF

j_gene: TRBJ1-1
abundance: .
d_gene: .
v_gene: TRBV30
CDR3nt: TGTGCCTGGCGAGAGAGACAGTACGCAGCTTTCTTT
CDR3aa: CAWRERQYAAFF

j_gene: TRBJ1-1
abundance: .
d_gene: .
v_gene: TRBV14
CDR3nt: TGTGCCAGCAGCCAAGCATCCTGGAGGGGGATGAACACTGAAGCTTTCTTT
CDR3aa: CASSQASWRGMNTEAFF

j_gene: TRBJ1-2
abundance: .
d_gene: .
v_gene: TRBV6-6
CDR3nt: TGTGCCACAATGGACAGTGGGTATGGCTACACCTTC
CDR3aa: CATMDSGYGYTF

j_gene: TRBJ2-7
abundance: .
d_gene: TRBD1
v_gene: TRBV5-4
CDR3nt: TGTGCCAGCAGCCCGGGACAGGCGTACTACGAGCAGTACTTC
CDR3aa: CASSPGQAYYEQYF

j_gene: TRBJ2-2
abundance: .
d_gene: TRBD2
v_gene: TRBV7-3
CDR3nt: TGTGCCAGCAGCTCAGGTCCCGGGACTAGCGGGGTCGACACCGGGGAGCTGTTTTTT
CDR3aa: CASSSGPGTSGVDTGELFF

j_gene: TRBJ1-2
abundance: .
d_gene: .
v_gene: TRBV20-1
CDR3nt: TGCAGTGCTAGAGATTTGCCTGGCTACACCTTC
CDR3aa: CSARDLPGYTF

j_gene: TRBJ2-1
abundance: .
d_gene: .
v_gene: TRBV6-5
CDR3nt: TGTGCCACCAAGGGGCAGGGTAGGAATGAGCAGTTCTTC
CDR3aa: CATKGQGRNEQFF

j_gene: TRBJ1-5
abundance: .
d_gene: .
v_gene: TRBV5-5
CDR3nt: TGTGCCAGCAGTCCGGGGACGGTGAATCAGCCCCAGCATTTT
CDR3aa: CASSPGTVNQPQHF